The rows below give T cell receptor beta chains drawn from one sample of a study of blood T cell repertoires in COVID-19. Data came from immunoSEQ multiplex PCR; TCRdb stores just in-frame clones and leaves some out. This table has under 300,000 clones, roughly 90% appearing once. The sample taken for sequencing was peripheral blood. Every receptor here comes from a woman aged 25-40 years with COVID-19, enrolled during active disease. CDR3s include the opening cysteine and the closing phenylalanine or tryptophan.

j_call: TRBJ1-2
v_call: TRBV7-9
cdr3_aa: CASSLLSQGDGYTF

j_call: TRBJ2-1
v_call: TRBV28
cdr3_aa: CASLGLAGVQGYNEQFF

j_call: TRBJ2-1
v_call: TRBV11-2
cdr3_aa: CASSLVPPGLAGPNEQFF

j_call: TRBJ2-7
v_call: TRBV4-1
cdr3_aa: CASSHAPGDPSYEQYF

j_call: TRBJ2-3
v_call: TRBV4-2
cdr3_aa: CASSQDLGGEADTQYF

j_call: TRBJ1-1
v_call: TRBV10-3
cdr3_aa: CAISESQGEKGTEAFF

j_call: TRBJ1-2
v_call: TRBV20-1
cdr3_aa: CSASAGTPRYGYTF

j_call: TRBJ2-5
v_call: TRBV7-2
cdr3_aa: CASSLSGLAGGTQYF

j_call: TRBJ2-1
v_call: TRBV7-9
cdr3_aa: CASTPGLFYEQFF

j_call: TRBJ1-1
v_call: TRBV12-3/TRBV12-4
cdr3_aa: CASSRGTGAFF

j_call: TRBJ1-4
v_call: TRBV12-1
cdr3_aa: CASSSGQAYEKLFF

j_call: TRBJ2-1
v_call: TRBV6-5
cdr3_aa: CAAAKVAGSYNEQFF

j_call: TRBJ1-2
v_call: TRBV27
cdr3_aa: CASRLRTGEIGYTF

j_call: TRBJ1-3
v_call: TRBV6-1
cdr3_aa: CASSEALTGLGGNTIYF

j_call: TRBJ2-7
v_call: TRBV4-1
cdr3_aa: CASSQETPGQGSHEQYF

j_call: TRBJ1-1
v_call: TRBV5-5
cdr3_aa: CASSLVPGVNTEAFF

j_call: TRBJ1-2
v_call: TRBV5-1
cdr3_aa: CASSLVGSAPAGGYTF

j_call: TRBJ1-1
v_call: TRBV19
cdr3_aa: CASSTRGTEAFF

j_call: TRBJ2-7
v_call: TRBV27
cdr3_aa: CASSRQGLYEQYF

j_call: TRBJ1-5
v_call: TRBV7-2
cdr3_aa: CASSSGGFRGQPQHF

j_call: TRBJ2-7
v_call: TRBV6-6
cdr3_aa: CASSYSNTLIYEQYF

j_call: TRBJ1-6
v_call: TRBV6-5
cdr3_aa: CASSYGDRGDSPLHF

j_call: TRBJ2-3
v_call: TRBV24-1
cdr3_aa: CATSDLAGGPFGTDTQYF

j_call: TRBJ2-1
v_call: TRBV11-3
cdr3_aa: CASSPKQGAARNEQFF

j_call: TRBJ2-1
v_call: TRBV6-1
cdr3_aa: CASSGLAGSSYNEQFF

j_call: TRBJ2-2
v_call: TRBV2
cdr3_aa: CASSEKRVTGELFF

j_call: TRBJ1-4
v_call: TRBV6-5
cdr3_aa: CASSYQQGAYREKLFF

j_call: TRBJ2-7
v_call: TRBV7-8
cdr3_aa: CASSLGPGLSSEQYF

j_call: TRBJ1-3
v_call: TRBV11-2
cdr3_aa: CASSPGTGGLNTIYF

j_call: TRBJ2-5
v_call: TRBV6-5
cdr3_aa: CASSYSSTTPKETQYF

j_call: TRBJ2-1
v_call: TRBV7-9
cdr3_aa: CASSLMGDVDEQFF

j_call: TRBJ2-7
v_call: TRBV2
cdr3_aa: CASSDKRGAYEQYF

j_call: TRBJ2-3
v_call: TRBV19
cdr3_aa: CASSPRTASTDTQYF

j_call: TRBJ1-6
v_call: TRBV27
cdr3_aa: CASSLSGQGNSPLHF

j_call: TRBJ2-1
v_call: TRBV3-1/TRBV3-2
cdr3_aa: CASWAGTGSYNEQFF

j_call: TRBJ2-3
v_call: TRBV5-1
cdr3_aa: CASSFPPDTQYF

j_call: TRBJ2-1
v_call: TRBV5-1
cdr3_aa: CASSSGPLAGDMGEQFF

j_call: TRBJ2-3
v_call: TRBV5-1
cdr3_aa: CASRVASGGTDTQYF

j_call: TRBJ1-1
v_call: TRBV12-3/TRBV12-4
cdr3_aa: CASIIRGGTEAFF

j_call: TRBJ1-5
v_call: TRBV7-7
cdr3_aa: CASSSVGQGQQPQHF

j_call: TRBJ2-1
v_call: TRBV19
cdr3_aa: CASSLLGGGHLSSYNEQFF

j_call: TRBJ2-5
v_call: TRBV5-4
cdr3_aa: CASSTLSGPVSETQYF

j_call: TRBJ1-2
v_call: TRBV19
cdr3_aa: CASSPSSNYGYTF

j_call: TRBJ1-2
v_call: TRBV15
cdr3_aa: CATSSDKPSYGYTF

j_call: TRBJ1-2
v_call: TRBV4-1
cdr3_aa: CASSQDPTDYGYTF

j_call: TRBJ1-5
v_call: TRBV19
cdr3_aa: CASSIRQGATPDQPQHF

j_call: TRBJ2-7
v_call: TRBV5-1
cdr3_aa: CASSFGGTNYEQYF

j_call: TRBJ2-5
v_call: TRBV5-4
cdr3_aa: CASRRLAGESSTQYF

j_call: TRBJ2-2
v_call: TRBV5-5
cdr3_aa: CASSLRTGRTYTGELFF

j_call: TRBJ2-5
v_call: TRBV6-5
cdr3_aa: CASSSRTGPYQETQYF

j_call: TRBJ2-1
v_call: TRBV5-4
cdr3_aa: CASSLTGSYNEQFF

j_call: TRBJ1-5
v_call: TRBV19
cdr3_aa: CASSIVSGGNQPQHF

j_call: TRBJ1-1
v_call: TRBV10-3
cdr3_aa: CAISESIWTGAGTEAFF

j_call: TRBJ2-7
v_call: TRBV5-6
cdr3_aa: CASSPQGFFYEQYF